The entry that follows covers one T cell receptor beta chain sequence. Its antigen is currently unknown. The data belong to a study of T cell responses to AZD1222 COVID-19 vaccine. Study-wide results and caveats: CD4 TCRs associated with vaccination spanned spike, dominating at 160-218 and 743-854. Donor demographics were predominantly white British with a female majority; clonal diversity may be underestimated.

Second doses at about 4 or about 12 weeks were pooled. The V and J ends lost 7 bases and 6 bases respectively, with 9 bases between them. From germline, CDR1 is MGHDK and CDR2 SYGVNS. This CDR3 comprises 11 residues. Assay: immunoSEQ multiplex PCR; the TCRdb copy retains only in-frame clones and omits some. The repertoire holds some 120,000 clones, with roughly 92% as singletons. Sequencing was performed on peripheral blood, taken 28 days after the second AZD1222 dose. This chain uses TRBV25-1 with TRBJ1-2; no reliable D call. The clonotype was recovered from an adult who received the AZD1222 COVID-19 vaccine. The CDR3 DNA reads TGTGCCAGCAAAGAGGTTGATGGCTACACCTTC. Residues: CASKEVDGYTF.